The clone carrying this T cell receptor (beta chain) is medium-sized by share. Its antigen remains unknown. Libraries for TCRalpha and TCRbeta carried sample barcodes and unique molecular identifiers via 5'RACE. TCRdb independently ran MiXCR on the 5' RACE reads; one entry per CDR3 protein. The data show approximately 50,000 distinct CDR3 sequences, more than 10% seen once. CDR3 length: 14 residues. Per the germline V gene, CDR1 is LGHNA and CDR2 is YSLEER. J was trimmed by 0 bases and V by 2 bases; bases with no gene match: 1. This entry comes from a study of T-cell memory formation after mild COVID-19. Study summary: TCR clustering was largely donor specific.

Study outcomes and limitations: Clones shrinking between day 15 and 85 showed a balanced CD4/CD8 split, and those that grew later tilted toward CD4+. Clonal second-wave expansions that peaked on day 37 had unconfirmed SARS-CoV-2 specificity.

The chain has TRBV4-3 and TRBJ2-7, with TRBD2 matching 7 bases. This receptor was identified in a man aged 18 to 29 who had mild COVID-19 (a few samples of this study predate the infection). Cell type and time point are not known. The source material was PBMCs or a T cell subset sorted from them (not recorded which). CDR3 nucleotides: TGCGCCAGCAGCCAAAGCGGGGTCTCCTACGAGCAGTACTTC. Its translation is CASSQSGVSYEQYF.